This T cell receptor (beta chain) appears in the sequencing data of a study of CD8 T cells in Susac syndrome. CD8+ and CD4+ T cells circulating in blood were sequenced for TCR beta. Negative isolation yielded CD4+ and CD8+ T cells, and FACS enriched TEMRA cells. CDR3 length equals 14 residues. The V gene's germline CDR1 is SGHTA and CDR2 FQGNSA. With 7 bases removed from V and 4 bases from J, the gap between germline ends came to 16 bases. Random hexamers primed reverse transcription of 0.5 to 1 ug RNA. Multiplex PCR with immunoSEQ amplified the TCR beta CDR3 across 54 Vbeta and 13 Jbeta. MiXCR, applied by TCRdb to the immunoSEQ multiplex PCR reads, yields one record per CDR3 protein. Among 150,000 to 200,000 distinct CDR3 sequences listed, 90% to 95% were seen once.

This chain uses TRBV7-2 with TRBJ1-2; no clear D gene. Sequenced material: CD4+ T cells from PBMCs. This receptor was taken from a human donor in good health. In nucleotides, the CDR3 is TGTGCCAGCACTTCCACCGGACTGATCTATGGCTACACCTTC. Residues: CASTSTGLIYGYTF.